A single T cell receptor beta chain is shown here with its context. The investigators amplified TCR beta CDR3 regions from RNA transcripts. HTBI primers were used for first-round RT-PCR of the TCR CDR3. TCRdb reanalysed the multiplex PCR reads using MiXCR and keeps one entry per CDR3 protein. The table shows hundreds of thousands of distinct CDR3 sequences, with about a third occurring only once. This entry belongs to a study of T cells in Graves' hyperthyroidism and ophthalmopathy. This CDR3 comprises 15 residues. Germline CDR1 is MNHNY and CDR2 is SVGAGI (reference sequence). Trimming took 7 bases from V and 7 from J, leaving 20 bases between them. Stable Graves' hyperthyroidism meant no ophthalmopathy progression within 18 months. Based on clinical symptoms, serum thyroxine and TRAb, thyroid ultrasound and orbital computed tomography, diagnoses were reached.

The clonotype originates from a woman aged 40 to 49 with Graves' hyperthyroidism. The chain combines TRBV6-6 with TRBJ1-3; D gene ambiguous. Sequenced input: blood. DNA of the CDR3: TGTGCCAGCACTCCCGGTAGGGAACTCTGGAACACCATATATTTT. This gives the protein CASTPGRELWNTIYF.